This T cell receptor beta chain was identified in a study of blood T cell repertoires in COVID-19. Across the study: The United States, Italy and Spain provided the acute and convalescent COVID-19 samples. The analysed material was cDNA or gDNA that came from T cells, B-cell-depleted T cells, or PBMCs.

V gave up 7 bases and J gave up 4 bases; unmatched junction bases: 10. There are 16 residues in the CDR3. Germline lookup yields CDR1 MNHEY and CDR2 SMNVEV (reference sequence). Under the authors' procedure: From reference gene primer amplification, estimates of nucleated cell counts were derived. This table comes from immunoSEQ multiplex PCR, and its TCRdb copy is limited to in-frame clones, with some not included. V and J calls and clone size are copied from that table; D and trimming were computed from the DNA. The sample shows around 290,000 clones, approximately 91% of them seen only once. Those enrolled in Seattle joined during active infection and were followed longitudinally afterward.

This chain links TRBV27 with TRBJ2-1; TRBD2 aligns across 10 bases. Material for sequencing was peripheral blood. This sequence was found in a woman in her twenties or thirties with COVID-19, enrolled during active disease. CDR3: CASTGTSVPNYNEQFF. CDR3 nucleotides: TGTGCCAGCACCGGGACTAGCGTCCCGAATTACAATGAGCAGTTCTTC.